A selection of T cell receptor beta chains follows, all from one sample in a study of blood T cell repertoires in COVID-19. Sequencing used immunoSEQ multiplex PCR; TCRdb keeps in-frame clones, though not all of them. The table includes a few hundred thousand clones, more than 80% detected once. What was sequenced was PBMCs or T cells enriched from blood (not recorded which). Receptors originate from a man between 35 and 55 years old who had recovered from COVID-19. Each CDR3 is given with its conserved first and last residue.

TRBV18,CASSQDGRGNTEAFF
TRBV27,CASSFHNSYEQYF
TRBV6-5,CASSYGTGDYGYTF
TRBV19,CASNSRGTGSSPLHF
TRBV27,CASNPLRTETRYEQYF
TRBV4-1,CASSLLTGGDQPQHF
TRBV11-2,CASRSGSWAGELFF
TRBV19,CASREQGIAEAFF
TRBV2,CASSDWDTGEQYF
TRBV19,CASSIQGNTEAFF
TRBV5-1,CASDETGNYGYTF
TRBV12-5,CASGLVAGAGYTF
TRBV2,CASSGQVNTEAFF
TRBV5-1,CASSALGGPASYGYTF
TRBV5-1,CASSLGGPKTYNEQFF
TRBV5-1,CASSLAGGSNSPLHF
TRBV24-1,CATSGRAGVGDEQFF
TRBV18,CASSPDITSTDTQYF
TRBV5-1,CASSLTGDYGYTF
TRBV7-3,CASSLTGPSAGNSPLHF
TRBV19,CASSPPGTQGTDTQYF
TRBV14,CASSQAAGNTIYF
TRBV30,CAWSPGTFYGYTF
TRBV3-1/TRBV3-2,CASSQTSAGGYTDTQYF
TRBV7-3,CASSGQGDVSYNEQFF
TRBV7-6,CASSPGDRGTGELFF